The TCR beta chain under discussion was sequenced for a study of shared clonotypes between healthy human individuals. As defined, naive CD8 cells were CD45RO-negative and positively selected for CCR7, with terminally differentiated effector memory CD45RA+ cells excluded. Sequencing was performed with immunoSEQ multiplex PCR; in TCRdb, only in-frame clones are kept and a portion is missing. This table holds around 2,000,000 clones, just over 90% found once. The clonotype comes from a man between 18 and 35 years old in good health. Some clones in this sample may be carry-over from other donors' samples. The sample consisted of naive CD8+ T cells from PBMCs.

CDR3 coding DNA: TGCAGTGGGTGGGATCGGGACGAGCAGTACTTC. Its translation is CSGWDRDEQYF. J is TRBJ2-7 and V is TRBV29-1; D is ambiguous. The CDR3 is 11 residues long. Germline CDR1 reads SQVTM; CDR2 reads ANQGSEA.